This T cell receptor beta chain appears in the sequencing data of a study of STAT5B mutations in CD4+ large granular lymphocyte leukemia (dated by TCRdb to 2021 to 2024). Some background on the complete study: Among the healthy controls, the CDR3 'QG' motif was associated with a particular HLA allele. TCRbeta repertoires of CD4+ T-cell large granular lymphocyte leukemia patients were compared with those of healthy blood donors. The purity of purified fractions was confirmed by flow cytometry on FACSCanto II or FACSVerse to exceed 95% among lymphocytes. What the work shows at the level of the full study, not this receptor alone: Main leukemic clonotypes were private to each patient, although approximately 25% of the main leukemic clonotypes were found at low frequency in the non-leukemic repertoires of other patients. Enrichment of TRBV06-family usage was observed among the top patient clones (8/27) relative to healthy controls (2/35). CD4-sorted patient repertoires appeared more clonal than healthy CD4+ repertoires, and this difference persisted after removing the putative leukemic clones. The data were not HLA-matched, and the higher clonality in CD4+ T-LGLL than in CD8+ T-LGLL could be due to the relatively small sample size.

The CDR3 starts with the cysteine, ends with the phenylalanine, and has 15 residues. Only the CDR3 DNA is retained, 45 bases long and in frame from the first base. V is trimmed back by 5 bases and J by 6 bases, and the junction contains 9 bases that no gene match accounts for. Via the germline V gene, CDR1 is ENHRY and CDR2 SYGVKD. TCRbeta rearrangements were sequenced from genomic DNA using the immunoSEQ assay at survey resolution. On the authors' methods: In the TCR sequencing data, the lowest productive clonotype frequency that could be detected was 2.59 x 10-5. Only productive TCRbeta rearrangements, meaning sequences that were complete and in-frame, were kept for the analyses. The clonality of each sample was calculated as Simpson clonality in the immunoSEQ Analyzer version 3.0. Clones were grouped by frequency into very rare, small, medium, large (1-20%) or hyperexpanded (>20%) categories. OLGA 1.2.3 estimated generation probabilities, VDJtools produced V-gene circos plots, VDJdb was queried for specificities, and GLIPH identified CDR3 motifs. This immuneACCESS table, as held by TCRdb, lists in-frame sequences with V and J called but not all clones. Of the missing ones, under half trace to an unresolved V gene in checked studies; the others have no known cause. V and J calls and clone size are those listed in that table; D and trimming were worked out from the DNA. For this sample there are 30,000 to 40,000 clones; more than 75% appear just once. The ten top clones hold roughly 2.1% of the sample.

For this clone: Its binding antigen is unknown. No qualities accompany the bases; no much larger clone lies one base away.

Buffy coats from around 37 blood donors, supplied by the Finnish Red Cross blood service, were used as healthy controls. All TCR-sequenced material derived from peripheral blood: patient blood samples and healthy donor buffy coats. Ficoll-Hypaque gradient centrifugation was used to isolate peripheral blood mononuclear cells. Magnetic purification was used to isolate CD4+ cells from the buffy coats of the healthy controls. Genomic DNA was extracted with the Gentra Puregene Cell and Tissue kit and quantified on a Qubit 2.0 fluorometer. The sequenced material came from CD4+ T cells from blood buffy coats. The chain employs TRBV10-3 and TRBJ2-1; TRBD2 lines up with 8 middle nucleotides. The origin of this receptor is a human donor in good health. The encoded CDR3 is CAISLKAGEGNEQFF. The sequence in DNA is TGTGCCATCAGTCTCAAAGCGGGAGAGGGCAATGAGCAGTTCTTC.